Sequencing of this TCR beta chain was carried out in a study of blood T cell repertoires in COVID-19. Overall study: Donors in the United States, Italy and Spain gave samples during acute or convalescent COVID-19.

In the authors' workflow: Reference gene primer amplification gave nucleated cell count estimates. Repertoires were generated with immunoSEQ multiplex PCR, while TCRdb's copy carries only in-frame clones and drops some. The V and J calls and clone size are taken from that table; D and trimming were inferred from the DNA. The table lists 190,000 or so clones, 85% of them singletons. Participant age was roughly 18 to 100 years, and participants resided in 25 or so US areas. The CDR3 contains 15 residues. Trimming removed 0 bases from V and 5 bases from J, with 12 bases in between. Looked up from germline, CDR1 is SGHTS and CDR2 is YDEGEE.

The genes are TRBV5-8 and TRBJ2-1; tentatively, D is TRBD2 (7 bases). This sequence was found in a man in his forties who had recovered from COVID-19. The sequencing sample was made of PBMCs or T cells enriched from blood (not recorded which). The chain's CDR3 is CASSLGGGGHNEQFF. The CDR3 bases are TGTGCCAGCAGCTTGGGGGGCGGGGGCCACAATGAGCAGTTCTTC.